Given below is one T cell receptor beta chain in context. This clonotype was recorded at least ten times. Its antigen is not yet known. Per-base quality was not reported, and no clone a single base away is much larger than it. The data originate from a study of human T cells and chemical hapten exposure (dated by TCRdb to the early 2020s). Concerning the study at large: For sensitization, 2% DPC in acetone was applied to a roughly 2 cm by roughly 2 cm area of upper inner arm skin. In alopecia patients, the study followed how the peripheral blood TCR repertoire changed in vivo over primary and secondary sensitization to diphenylcyclopropenone (DPC), a hapten. Patient blood was sampled pre-sensitization (week 0) and at 2, 6 and about 24 weeks after DPC sensitization. The patient cohort, mostly female, included alopecia areata with under or over 50% scalp involvement, alopecia totalis and alopecia universalis. Throughout the approximately 25-week study period, patients were also given weekly therapeutic DPC doses on the scalp. Patch testing was done on the upper back using Finn chambers containing 0.01% DPC, and results were scored after 6 days according to International Contact Dermatitis Research Group standards. Libraries were combined into a pool for sequencing, and differences in TCR yield between samples came mainly from small differences in library volumes within the pool. Roughly 30 alopecia patients provided blood for TCR sequencing at one to four time points (pre-sensitization, 2, 6 and 24 weeks). The paper as a whole reports these results and caveats: Expanded TCRs formed significantly more large CDR3 similarity clusters than pre-sensitization or healthy control sets, consistent with antigen-driven responses. After repeated subsampling, changes were observed in the strength of the expansion versus patch-test correlation and in the threshold at which the correlation became significant. DPC sensitization did not change the number of TCRs with a frequency above 1 in 1000, and there was no evidence of changes in global repertoire structure. All patients had alopecia, a presumed autoimmune disease, so their immune response might differ from that of healthy individuals. A positive correlation was found between the number of PT1 expanded TCRs and patch test score, with significance reached at thresholds 8, 16 and 32 but not 4.

Reading the label with the study, this specimen's time point is: patch test 3, about 24 weeks after DPC sensitization. What this sample's treatment or condition label stands for: therapeutic diphenylcyclopropenone sensitization with weekly scalp DPC. At every patch-test visit, the blood draw took place before the patch test was put on. To be eligible, patients had to be aged 18 to 70, diagnosed with alopecia and judged suitable for DPC therapy, while pregnant patients were excluded. Total RNA was extracted from unfractionated whole blood collected in Tempus Blood RNA tubes. V is cut back by 2 bases and J by 5 bases, with 6 bases in the junction unmatched. The CDR1 and CDR2 encoded by the germline V gene (reference sequence) are MNHEY and SMNVEV. Counted from cysteine to phenylalanine, this CDR3 has 18 amino acids. The DNA shown is the 54-base CDR3, in frame from base 1. The library was prepared using RACE. Sequenced using a NextSeq 500. Library preparation attached unique molecular identifiers to individual cDNA molecules for quantitative, reproducible TCR counting. From each blood RNA sample, both TCR alpha and TCR beta chains were sequenced. The original methods were these. A median of around 100,000 TCRs per sample was observed, with a range of roughly 20,000 to 750,000. V, J and CDR3 annotation of the TCR reads was performed with the Decombinator software suite. Every sample was subsampled to the same number of TCRs (28,000) for the PS versus PT1 abundance plots. TCRs were defined as expanded if absent before sensitization and observed at least eight times at the 2-week time point. TCRdb redid the processing of the public reads, applying fastp at Q25 and MiXCR, and retained in-frame beta chains. Entries are consolidated by CDR3 protein sequence, retaining the most common genes and DNA. TCRdb, rather than the study authors, made the V and J calls. This sample is represented by about 84,000 distinct CDR3 sequences; more than 10% of them were singletons. The ten biggest clones cover approximately 3.7% of the sample.

This sample comprised whole blood, obtained in connection with sensitization to the hapten diphenylcyclopropenone (DPC). Recombination joined TRBV27 with TRBJ2-1, with 16 bases aligning to TRBD2. The clonotype was recovered from a woman aged 50 to 65 with alopecia areata. Some clones in this sample may be carry-over from other donors' samples. The CDR3: CASSLGGLAGGAHNEQFF. The DNA sequence is given as TGTGCCAGCAGTTTAGGGGGACTAGCGGGAGGGGCCCACAATGAGCAGTTCTTC.